This entry is about one T cell receptor beta chain. Germline V lookup: CDR1 DFQATT, CDR2 SNEGSKA (reference sequence). This CDR3 contains 14 residues. The sample originates from a study of monozygotic twins with inflammatory bowel disease. TCRdb re-analyzed the 5' RACE reads; it lists each CDR3 protein once, without DNA. The sample includes fewer than 150,000 distinct CDR3 sequences. This TCR derives from a human donor with ulcerative colitis or Crohn's disease, or a healthy co-twin of an affected twin (not recorded which). V usage is TRBV20-1 and J usage is TRBJ2-7; TCRdb picks TRBD1, but there is no DNA to check that call. Sequencing used blood. Here the CDR3 reads CSAISGPSPPKQYF.